The rows below give T cell receptor beta chains drawn from one sample of a study of T cell changes during pregnancy in multiple sclerosis. Sequencing used immunoSEQ multiplex PCR; TCRdb keeps in-frame clones, though not all of them. Of roughly 42,000 clones listed, about 87% are singletons. The sequences come from CD4+ T cells from peripheral blood mononuclear cells, collected in the second trimester of pregnancy. These receptors all come from a female donor with multiple sclerosis, enrolled in a pregnancy study. Each CDR3 is given without its conserved first and last residue. Each record gives: J gene, CDR3 length, V gene, D gene, CDR3 protein. D genes are given only for firm matches.

TRBJ1-2 | 13 | TRBV19 | NA | ASSIGDGTNYGYT
TRBJ2-2 | 13 | TRBV28 | NA | ASSLSLGASGELF
TRBJ2-2 | 11 | TRBV15 | NA | ATSRGRTGELF
TRBJ2-1 | 14 | TRBV9 | NA | ASSVASGILLTEQF
TRBJ1-5 | 16 | TRBV15 | NA | ATSRDLRHADSNQPQH
TRBJ2-7 | 10 | TRBV28 | NA | ASSFRSYEQY
TRBJ2-7 | 13 | TRBV5-4 | NA | ASSLDPGATYEQY
TRBJ2-5 | 9 | TRBV27 | NA | ASRGGETQY
TRBJ2-7 | 13 | TRBV6-5 | TRBD1 | ASSSSSGGQVKQY
TRBJ2-1 | 14 | TRBV11-2 | TRBD2 | ASRPTGTSVYNEQF
TRBJ1-1 | 13 | TRBV9 | NA | ASSDYKAKNTEAF